The 4 T cell receptor beta chains below were found in one sample sequenced in a study of technical replicates of blood from a few donors. Clones were sequenced by immunoSEQ multiplex PCR, and TCRdb holds only the in-frame ones, with some missing. The sample lists roughly 72,000 clones; around 90% were seen once. The sequenced sample consisted of T cells isolated from PBMCs. These receptors originate from a human donor in good health.

CDR3 bases: TGTGCCAGCGCCCAGAGCGGGGCGAGCTCCTACAATGAGCAGTTCTTC. As protein: CASAQSGASSYNEQFF. V usage is TRBV9 and J usage is TRBJ2-1, with 7 bases matching TRBD2. Trimming cost V 7 bases and J 0 bases; bases outside gene matches: 10. The CDR3 contains 16 residues. Germline CDR1 and CDR2: SGDLS and YYNGEE.

V is TRBV11-2 and J is TRBJ2-1; tentatively, D is TRBD2 (5 bases). Trimming pared 0 bases from V and 10 bases from J, leaving 13 bases between. CDR3 length: 14 residues. Germline lookup yields CDR1 SGHAT and CDR2 FQNNGV. The CDR3 reads CASSLDFTSGEQFF. CDR3 DNA sequence: TGTGCCAGCAGCTTAGATTTTACCAGCGGCGAGCAGTTCTTC.

As regards this clone: Mismatch with germline at one junction end may stem from a read error. The chain couples TRBV27 to TRBJ2-7, with TRBD1 as a possible D gene (6 bases). The CDR3 loop spans 13 amino acids. CDR1 is MNHEY, CDR2 SMNVEV, per germline (reference sequence). This chain's CDR3 is CASSFAVWAGAIF. The CDR3, as DNA: TGTGCCAGCAGTTTTGCGGTTTGGGCAGGGGCTATCTTC.

The V call is TRBV4-1, the J call TRBJ2-1, with 10 nucleotides matching TRBD2. With V trimmed by 4 bases and J by 5 bases, 11 bases remained unmatched. The CDR3 totals 17 residues. Germline V gene sequence: CDR1 MGHRA, CDR2 YSYEKL. This CDR3 reads CASSPSSSGRRNNEQFF. The CDR3 DNA sequence: TGCGCCAGCAGCCCTTCATCTAGCGGGAGAAGAAACAATGAGCAGTTCTTC.